The next 6 T cell receptor beta chains were all read from a single sample in a study of T cell responses to AZD1222 COVID-19 vaccine. Data came from immunoSEQ multiplex PCR; TCRdb stores just in-frame clones and leaves some out. This sample yields more than 100,000 clones, of which 88% are seen a single time; roughly 7.4% belongs to the top ten. Sequenced material: peripheral blood, taken on day 0 of AZD1222 vaccination. These receptors all come from an adult in good health.

The rearrangement joins TRBV30 to TRBJ1-5; D perhaps matches TRBD1 (5 bases). V gave up 2 bases and J gave up 0 bases, with 8 bases separating them. The V gene's germline CDR1 is GTSNPN and CDR2 SVGIG (reference sequence). CDR3 size: 14 residues. CDR3 loop: CAWSRGHSNQPQHF. CDR3 DNA sequence: TGTGCCTGGAGTAGAGGACATAGCAATCAGCCCCAGCATTTT.

The chain joins TRBV7-3 to TRBJ2-5, with TRBD2 identical over 9 bases. Germline lookup yields CDR1 SGHTA and CDR2 FQGTGA. Losses at the gene ends were 6 bases for V and 1 base for J; bases not matched to a gene: 12. The CDR3 is made up of 17 amino acids. The CDR3 is CASSPGLAGAIQETQYF. The CDR3 DNA sequence: TGTGCCAGCAGTCCCGGGTTAGCGGGGGCGATCCAAGAGACCCAGTACTTC.

This clone was counted a single time. The chain recombines TRBV5-1 with TRBJ1-5; tentatively, D is TRBD1 (5 bases). Trimming took 1 base from V and 3 from J, leaving 8 bases between them. This CDR3 is built from 14 residues. Germline assignment: CDR1 SGHRS and CDR2 YFSETQ. DNA of the CDR3: TGCGCCAGCAGCTTGTTAGGGGTCAATCAGCCCCAGCATTTT. It codes for CASSLLGVNQPQHF.

The gene calls are TRBV11-3 and TRBJ1-1, with D unclear. Trimming stripped 3 bases from V and 1 base from J, with 9 bases between. Germline assignment: CDR1 SGHNT and CDR2 YENEEA. This CDR3 has 14 amino acids. Here the CDR3 reads CASSFTGGNTEAFF. Written as DNA, the CDR3 is TGTGCCAGCAGCTTCACGGGCGGGAACACTGAAGCTTTCTTT.

The J gene is TRBJ2-3, the V gene TRBV15; no clear D. V shed 1 base and J shed 2 bases, with 4 bases lying between them. The CDR3 consists of 13 residues. Germline V gene lookup returns CDR1 LNHNV and CDR2 YYDKDF (reference sequence). CDR3 residues: CATSRVATDTQYF. CDR3 in DNA: TGTGCCACCAGCAGAGTCGCCACAGATACGCAGTATTTT.

V gene TRBV18 combines with J gene TRBJ2-5; 7 bases align to TRBD2. This CDR3 spans 14 amino acids. After removal of 6 bases from V and 5 bases from J, the junction contained 9 bases not matched to a gene. Germline V gives CDR1 KGHSH, CDR2 LQKENI. The CDR3, as DNA: TGTGCCAGCTCCGGGAGGTTCGTTACGGAGACCCAGTACTTC. Translating gives CASSGRFVTETQYF.